This T cell receptor (beta chain) was sequenced during a study of blood T cell repertoires in COVID-19 (dated by TCRdb to the early 2020s). About the study as a whole: Samples covering the acute and convalescent phases of COVID-19 were provided by collaborators in the United States, Italy and Spain. The repertoires were released in a freely available public database meant as a resource for research on the immune response to SARS-CoV-2. The dataset comprised deeply sampled blood TCRbeta repertoires from subjects exposed to, actively infected with, or recovered from COVID-19. Where available, HLA class I and class II types were obtained from metadata supplied by the sample provider rather than from assay-based typing. The material from the prospective study consisted of cDNA or gDNA derived from T cells, B-cell-depleted T cells, or PBMCs. Sample metadata almost always included a de-identified subject ID, COVID-19 status, age in years and sex. Samples were obtained from the ongoing ImmuneRACE study (first 160 participants) and from 1,254 subjects provided by 6 global collaborators. Overall study outcomes, separate from this receptor: The quantity of clinical and demographic metadata differed by source and by participant and was supplied without curation.

The immunoSEQ Assay, a bias-controlled multiplex PCR, was used to amplify TCRbeta CDR3 regions from genomic DNA. The original pipeline was this. Nucleated cell counts per sample were estimated from amplification of reference gene primers within the assay. Sequence reads were collapsed and filtered to measure the absolute abundance of every unique TCRbeta CDR3 rearrangement. For each sample, productive Simpson clonality was calculated as the square root of Simpson's diversity index across productive rearrangements. TCRdb provides this immuneACCESS table in a form limited to in-frame rearrangements. Some clones are lacking; in checked studies, under half of them reflect an unresolved V gene, and why the rest are absent is not known. The DNA was the basis for D and trimming; V, J and clone size are from that table. In all, the sample holds around 100,000 clones, and 80% to 95% of those were seen once. Approximately 2% of the sample goes to the ten largest clones.

This clone is a singleton in its sample. What antigen it recognizes has not been identified. Per-base quality was not reported, and no clone a single base away is much larger than it. The germline V gene sets CDR1 to MNHEY and CDR2 to SVGAGI. The CDR3, from cysteine to phenylalanine, totals 15 residues. The CDR3 DNA has 45 bases and is translated from base 1. From V the trimming removes 5 bases and from J it removes 6 bases, while the gene matches leave 5 bases of the junction unaccounted for. The collaborating institutions used their own protocols to collect whole blood in K2EDTA tubes. For TCRbeta analysis, collaborator samples were shipped as frozen whole blood, as isolated PBMCs, or as DNA extracted from either sample type.

The chain is encoded by TRBV6-5 joined to TRBJ2-2; a stretch of 11 junction bases matches TRBD2. Sequencing input: peripheral blood. The clonotype originates from a man aged 45-60 years with active COVID-19. The DNA sequence is TGTGCCAGCAGTCCCGAGGGACTAGCGGCCGGGGAGCTGTTTTTT. Its protein product is CASSPEGLAAGELFF.